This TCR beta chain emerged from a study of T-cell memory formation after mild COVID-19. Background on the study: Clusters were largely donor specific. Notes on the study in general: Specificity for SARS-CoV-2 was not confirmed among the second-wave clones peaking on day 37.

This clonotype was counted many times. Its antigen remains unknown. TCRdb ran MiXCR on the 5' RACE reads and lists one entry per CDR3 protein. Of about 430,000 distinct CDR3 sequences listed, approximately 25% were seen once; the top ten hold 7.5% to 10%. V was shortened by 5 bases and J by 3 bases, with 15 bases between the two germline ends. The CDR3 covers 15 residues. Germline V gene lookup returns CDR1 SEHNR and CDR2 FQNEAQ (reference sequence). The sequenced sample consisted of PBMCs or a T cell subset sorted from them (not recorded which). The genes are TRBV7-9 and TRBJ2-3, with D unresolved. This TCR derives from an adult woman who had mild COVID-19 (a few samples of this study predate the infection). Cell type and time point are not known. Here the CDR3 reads CASSTIQLGTDTQYF. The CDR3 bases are TGTGCCAGCAGCACCATACAGCTAGGAACAGATACGCAGTATTTT. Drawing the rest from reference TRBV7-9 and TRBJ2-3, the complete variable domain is DTGVSQNPRHKITKRGQNVTFRCDPISEHNRLYWYRQTLGQGPEFLTYFQNEAQLEKSRLLSDRFSAERPKGSFSTLEIQRTEQGDSAMYLCASSTIQLGTDTQYFGPGTRLTVL.